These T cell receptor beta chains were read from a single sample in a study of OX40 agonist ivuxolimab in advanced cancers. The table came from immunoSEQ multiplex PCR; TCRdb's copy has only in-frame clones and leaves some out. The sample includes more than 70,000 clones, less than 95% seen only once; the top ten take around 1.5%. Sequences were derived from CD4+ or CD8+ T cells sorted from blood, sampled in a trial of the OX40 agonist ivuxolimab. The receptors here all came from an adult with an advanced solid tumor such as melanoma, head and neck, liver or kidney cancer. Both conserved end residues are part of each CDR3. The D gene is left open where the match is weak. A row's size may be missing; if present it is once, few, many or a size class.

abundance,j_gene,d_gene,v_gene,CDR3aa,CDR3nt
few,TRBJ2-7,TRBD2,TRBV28,CASRTGTSLYEQYF,TGTGCCAGCAGGACCGGGACTAGCCTCTACGAGCAGTACTTC
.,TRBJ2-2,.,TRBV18,CASSLQEGNIGELFF,TGTGCCAGCTCACTGCAAGAAGGAAACATCGGGGAGCTGTTTTTT
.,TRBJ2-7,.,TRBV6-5,CASSSHNGGGLGQYF,TGTGCCAGCAGTTCCCACAACGGAGGGGGGCTCGGGCAGTACTTC
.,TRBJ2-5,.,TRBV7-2,CASSSLETQYF,TGTGCCAGCAGCTCTTTAGAGACCCAGTACTTC
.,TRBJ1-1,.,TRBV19,CASTGQPNTEAFF,TGTGCCAGTACTGGGCAGCCAAACACTGAAGCTTTCTTT
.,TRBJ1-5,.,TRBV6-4,CASSEGAGRDQPQHF,TGTGCCAGCAGTGAGGGGGCAGGGAGGGATCAGCCCCAGCATTTT
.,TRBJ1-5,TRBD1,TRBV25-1,CASSETGDNQPQHF,TGTGCCAGCAGTGAAACAGGGGACAATCAGCCCCAGCATTTT
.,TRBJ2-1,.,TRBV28,CASSLLNEQFF,TGTGCCAGCAGTTTACTGAATGAGCAGTTCTTC
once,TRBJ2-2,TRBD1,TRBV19,CASSWDRATGELFF,TGTGCCAGTAGCTGGGACAGAGCTACCGGGGAGCTGTTTTTT
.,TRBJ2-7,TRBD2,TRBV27,CASKTSGTYEQYF,TGTGCCAGCAAGACTAGCGGGACCTACGAGCAGTACTTC
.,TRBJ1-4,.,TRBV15,CATSRDPQTTNEKLFF,TGTGCCACCAGCAGAGATCCCCAGACAACTAATGAAAAACTGTTTTTT
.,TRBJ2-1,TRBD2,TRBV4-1,CASSPGGIKDNEQFF,TGCGCCAGCAGCCCGGGGGGGATAAAGGACAATGAGCAGTTCTTC
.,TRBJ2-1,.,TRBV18,CASSPPANSNEQFF,TGTGCCAGCTCACCACCGGCAAACTCCAATGAGCAGTTCTTC
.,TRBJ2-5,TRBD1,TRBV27,CASRLDRVSETQYF,TGTGCCAGCAGGCTAGACAGGGTATCAGAGACCCAGTACTTC
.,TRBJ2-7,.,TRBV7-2,CASSSNYEQYF,TGTGCCAGCAGCTCAAATTACGAGCAGTACTTC
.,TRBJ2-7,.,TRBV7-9,CASSPNAYEQYF,TGTGCCAGCAGTCCAAATGCCTACGAGCAGTACTTC
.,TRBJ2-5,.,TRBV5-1,CASSFTTSGGQETQYF,TGCGCCAGCAGCTTTACCACATCCGGTGGGCAAGAGACCCAGTACTTC
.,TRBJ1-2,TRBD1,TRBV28,CASSKGTGTGYTF,TGTGCCAGCAGTAAAGGGACAGGGACCGGCTACACCTTC
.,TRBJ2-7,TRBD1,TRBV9,CASSMGTGVEQYF,TGTGCCAGCAGCATGGGGACAGGGGTCGAGCAGTACTTC
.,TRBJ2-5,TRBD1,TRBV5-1,CASSFGQGGRETQYF,TGCGCCAGCAGCTTTGGACAGGGGGGACGGGAGACCCAGTACTTC
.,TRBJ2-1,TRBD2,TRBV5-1,CASSTSEAEQFF,TGCGCCAGCAGCACTAGCGAAGCTGAGCAGTTCTTC
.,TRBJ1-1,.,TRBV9,CASSPGVRGDTEAFF,TGTGCCAGCAGCCCAGGTGTGAGGGGCGACACTGAAGCTTTCTTT
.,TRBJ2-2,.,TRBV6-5,CASSLDTWAGELFF,TGTGCCAGCAGTCTCGATACATGGGCCGGGGAGCTGTTTTTT
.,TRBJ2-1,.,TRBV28,CASSSGRGHKDNEQFF,TGTGCCAGCAGTTCAGGGCGGGGACACAAAGACAATGAGCAGTTCTTC
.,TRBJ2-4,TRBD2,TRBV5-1,CASSPGLVGDIQYF,TGCGCCAGCAGCCCGGGACTAGTCGGAGACATTCAGTACTTC
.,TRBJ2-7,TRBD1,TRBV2,CASSGKTGASEHF,TGTGCCAGCAGTGGTAAGACAGGGGCCTCAGAGCACTTC
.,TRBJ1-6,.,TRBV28,CASSFNLGPILHF,TGTGCCAGCAGTTTCAACCTGGGCCCCATCCTCCACTTT
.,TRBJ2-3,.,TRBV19,CASRLGGGPTDTQYF,TGTGCCAGTAGACTGGGGGGGGGCCCCACAGATACGCAGTATTTT
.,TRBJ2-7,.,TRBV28,CASRTTVYEQYF,TGTGCCAGCAGAACCACCGTCTACGAGCAGTACTTC
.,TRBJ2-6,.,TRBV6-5,CASSYMGGAGANVLTF,TGTGCCAGCAGTTACATGGGGGGCGCTGGGGCCAACGTCCTGACTTTC
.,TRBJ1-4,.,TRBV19,CASSPDVGFGEKLFF,TGTGCCAGTAGCCCGGACGTTGGATTTGGAGAAAAACTGTTTTTT
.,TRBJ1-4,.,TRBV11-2,CASSLVPGSNEKLFF,TGTGCCAGCAGCTTAGTACCAGGGTCTAATGAAAAACTGTTTTTT
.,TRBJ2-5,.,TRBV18,CASSPPGTRNRETQYF,TGTGCCAGCTCACCACCCGGGACACGCAACAGGGAGACCCAGTACTTC
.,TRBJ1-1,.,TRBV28,CASGVGMNTEAFF,TGTGCCAGCGGGGTGGGAATGAACACTGAAGCTTTCTTT
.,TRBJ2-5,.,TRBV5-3,CARKTNPLQETQYF,TGTGCCAGAAAAACCAACCCTCTACAAGAGACCCAGTACTTC
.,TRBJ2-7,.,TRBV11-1,CASALGAGSYEQYF,TGTGCCAGCGCCCTGGGGGCAGGATCCTACGAGCAGTACTTC
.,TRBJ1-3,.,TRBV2,CASSGGLPGNTIYF,TGTGCCAGCAGTGGGGGACTTCCTGGAAACACCATATATTTT
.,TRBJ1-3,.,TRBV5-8,CASSLGSSHSGNTIYF,TGTGCCAGCAGCTTGGGGTCTAGTCACTCTGGAAACACCATATATTTT
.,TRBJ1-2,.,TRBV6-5,CASSYGLGSNYGYTF,TGTGCCAGCAGTTATGGTTTGGGGTCGAACTATGGCTACACCTTC
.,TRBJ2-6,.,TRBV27,CASSPGANVLTF,TGTGCCAGCAGCCCCGGGGCCAACGTCCTGACTTTC
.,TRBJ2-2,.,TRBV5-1,CASSRDGQNTGELFF,TGCGCCAGCAGCCGGGACGGACAGAACACCGGGGAGCTGTTTTTT
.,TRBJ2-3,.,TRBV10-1,CASSESSVVTSTDTQYF,TGCGCCAGCAGTGAGTCGTCGGTAGTCACTAGCACAGATACGCAGTATTTT
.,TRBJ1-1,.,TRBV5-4,CASSSRDTFTEAFF,TGTGCCAGCAGCTCTCGGGACACCTTCACTGAAGCTTTCTTT
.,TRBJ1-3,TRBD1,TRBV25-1,CASSDTGGEGGNTIYF,TGTGCCAGCAGTGATACAGGGGGCGAAGGTGGAAACACCATATATTTT
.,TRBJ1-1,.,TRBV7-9,CASSPTGTEAFF,TGTGCCAGCAGCCCAACAGGGACTGAAGCTTTCTTT
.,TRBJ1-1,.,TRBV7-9,CASSAWVDAFF,TGTGCCAGCAGCGCTTGGGTGGACGCTTTCTTT
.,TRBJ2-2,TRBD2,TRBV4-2,CASSYTTGAGVGAGELFF,TGTGCCAGCAGCTATACCACTGGAGCGGGAGTTGGGGCCGGGGAGCTGTTTTTT
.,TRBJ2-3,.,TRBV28,CASIDSGTDTQYF,TGTGCCAGCATCGATTCAGGGACAGATACGCAGTATTTT
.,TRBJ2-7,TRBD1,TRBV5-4,CASSPQGAHEQYF,TGTGCCAGCAGCCCACAGGGGGCCCACGAGCAGTACTTC
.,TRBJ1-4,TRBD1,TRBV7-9,CASSRGTVGDEKLFF,TGTGCCAGCAGCCGAGGGACAGTGGGGGATGAAAAACTGTTTTTT
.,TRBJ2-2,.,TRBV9,CASSVVATSSGELFF,TGTGCCAGCAGCGTAGTAGCTACTAGCTCCGGGGAGCTGTTTTTT
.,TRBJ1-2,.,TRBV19,CASGLYGGKGYTF,TGTGCCAGTGGCCTATACGGGGGGAAGGGCTACACCTTC
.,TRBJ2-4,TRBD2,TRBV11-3,CASSLDPSGRALAKNIQYF,TGTGCCAGCAGCTTAGACCCCAGCGGGAGGGCTCTAGCCAAAAACATTCAGTACTTC
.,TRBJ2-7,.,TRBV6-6,CASSYGGLNSYEQYF,TGTGCCAGCAGTTACGGAGGGTTAAATTCCTACGAGCAGTACTTC
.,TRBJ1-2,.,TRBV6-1,CASSGAGRRPPNYGYTF,TGTGCCAGCAGTGGGGCGGGACGGCGGCCACCTAACTATGGCTACACCTTC
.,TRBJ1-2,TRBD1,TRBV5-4,CASNRGLYYGYTF,TGTGCCAGCAACAGGGGGCTATACTATGGCTACACCTTC
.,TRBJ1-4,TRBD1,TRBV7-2,CASSFYRGTGDEKLFF,TGTGCCAGCAGCTTTTACCGAGGGACAGGGGACGAAAAACTGTTTTTT
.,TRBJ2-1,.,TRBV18,CASSPLSGASSYNEQFF,TGTGCCAGCTCACCACTATCCGGGGCCAGCTCCTACAATGAGCAGTTCTTC
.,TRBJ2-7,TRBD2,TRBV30,CAWTKRERFSYEQYF,TGTGCCTGGACCAAGCGGGAGCGCTTCTCCTACGAGCAGTACTTC